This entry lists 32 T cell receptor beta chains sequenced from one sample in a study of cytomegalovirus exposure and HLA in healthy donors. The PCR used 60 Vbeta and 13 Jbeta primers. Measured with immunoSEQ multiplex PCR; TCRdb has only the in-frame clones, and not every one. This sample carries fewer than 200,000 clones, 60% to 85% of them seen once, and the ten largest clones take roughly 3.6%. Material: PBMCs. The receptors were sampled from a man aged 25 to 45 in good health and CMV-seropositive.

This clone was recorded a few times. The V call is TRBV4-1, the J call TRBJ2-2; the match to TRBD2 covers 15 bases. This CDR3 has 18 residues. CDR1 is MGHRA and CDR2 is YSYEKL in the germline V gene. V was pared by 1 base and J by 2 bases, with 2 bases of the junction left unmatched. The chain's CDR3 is CASSQGTSGGVNTGELFF. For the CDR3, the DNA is TGCGCCAGCAGCCAAGGGACTAGCGGGGGGGTAAACACCGGGGAGCTGTTTTTT.

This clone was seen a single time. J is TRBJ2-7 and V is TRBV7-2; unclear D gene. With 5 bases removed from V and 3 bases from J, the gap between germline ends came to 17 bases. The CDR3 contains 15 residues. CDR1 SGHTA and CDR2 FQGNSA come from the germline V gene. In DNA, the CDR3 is TGTGCCAGCAGCCTACGTGAGTCATCCCTCTACGAGCAGTACTTC. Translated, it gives CASSLRESSLYEQYF.

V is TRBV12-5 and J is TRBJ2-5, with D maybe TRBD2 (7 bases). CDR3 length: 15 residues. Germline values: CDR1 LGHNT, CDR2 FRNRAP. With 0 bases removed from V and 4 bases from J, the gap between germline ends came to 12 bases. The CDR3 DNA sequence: TGTGCTAGTGGTTTGGTACTAGGGGGGGGAGAGACCCAGTACTTC. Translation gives CASGLVLGGGETQYF.

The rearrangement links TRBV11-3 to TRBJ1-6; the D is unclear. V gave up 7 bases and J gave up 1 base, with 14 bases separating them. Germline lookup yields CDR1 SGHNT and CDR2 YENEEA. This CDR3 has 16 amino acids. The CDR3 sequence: CASTQHPRSYNSPLHF. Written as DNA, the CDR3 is TGTGCCAGCACCCAACACCCGCGGTCCTATAATTCACCCCTCCACTTT.

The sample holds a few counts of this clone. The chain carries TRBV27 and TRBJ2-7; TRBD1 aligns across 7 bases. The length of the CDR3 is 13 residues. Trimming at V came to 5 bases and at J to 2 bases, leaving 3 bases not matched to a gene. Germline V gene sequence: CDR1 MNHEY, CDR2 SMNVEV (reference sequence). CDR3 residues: CASSLGTAYEQYF. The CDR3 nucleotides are TGTGCCAGCAGTCTAGGGACAGCCTACGAGCAGTACTTC.

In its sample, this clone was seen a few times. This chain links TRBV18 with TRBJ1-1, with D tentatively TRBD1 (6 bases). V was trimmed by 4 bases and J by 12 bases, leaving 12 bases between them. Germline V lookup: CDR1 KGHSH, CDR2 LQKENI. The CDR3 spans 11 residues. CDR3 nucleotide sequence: TGTGCCAGCTCACTCCCGGGACACCCTTTCTTT. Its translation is CASSLPGHPFF.

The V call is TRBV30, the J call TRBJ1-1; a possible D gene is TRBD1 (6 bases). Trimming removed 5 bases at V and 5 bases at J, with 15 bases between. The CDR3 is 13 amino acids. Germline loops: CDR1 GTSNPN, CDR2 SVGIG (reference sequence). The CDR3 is CAWQEQGTTEAFF. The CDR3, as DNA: TGTGCCTGGCAGGAACAGGGTACTACTGAAGCTTTCTTT.

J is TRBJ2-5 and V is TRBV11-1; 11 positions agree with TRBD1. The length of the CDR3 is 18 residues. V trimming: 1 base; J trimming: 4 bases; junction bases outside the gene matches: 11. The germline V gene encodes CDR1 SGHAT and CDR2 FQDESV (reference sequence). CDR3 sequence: CASSLDLWDRGSSETQYF. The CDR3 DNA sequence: TGTGCCAGCAGCTTAGATTTGTGGGACAGGGGGTCTTCAGAGACCCAGTACTTC.

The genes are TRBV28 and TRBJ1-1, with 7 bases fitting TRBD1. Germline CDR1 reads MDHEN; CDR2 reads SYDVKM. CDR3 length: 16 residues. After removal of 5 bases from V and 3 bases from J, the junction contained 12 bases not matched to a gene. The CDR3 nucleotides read TGTGCCAGCAGTCCTCGACAGGGAGCGATGGACACTGAAGCTTTCTTT. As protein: CASSPRQGAMDTEAFF.

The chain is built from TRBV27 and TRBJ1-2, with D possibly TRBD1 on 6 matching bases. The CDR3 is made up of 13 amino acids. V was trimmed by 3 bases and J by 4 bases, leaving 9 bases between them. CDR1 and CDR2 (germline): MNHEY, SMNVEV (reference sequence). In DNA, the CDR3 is TGTGCCAGCAGTTTGGGGGCAGGCTATGGCTACACCTTC. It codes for CASSLGAGYGYTF.

The CDR3 is CASSRQDSGANVLTF. The DNA of the CDR3 is TGTGCCAGCTCAAGACAGGACTCTGGGGCCAACGTCCTGACTTTC. The rearrangement joins TRBV18 to TRBJ2-6; TRBD1 is a possible D gene (6 bases). The germline V and J ends were trimmed by 5 bases and 0 bases, with 8 bases remaining between them. This CDR3 comprises 15 residues. From germline, CDR1 is KGHSH and CDR2 LQKENI. The full variable domain, with the rest looked up from reference TRBV18 and TRBJ2-6, is NAGVMQNPRHLVRRRGQEARLRCSPMKGHSHVYWYRQLPEEGLKFMVYLQKENIIDESGMPKERFSAEFPKEGPSILRIQQVVRGDSAAYFCASSRQDSGANVLTFGAGSRLTVL.

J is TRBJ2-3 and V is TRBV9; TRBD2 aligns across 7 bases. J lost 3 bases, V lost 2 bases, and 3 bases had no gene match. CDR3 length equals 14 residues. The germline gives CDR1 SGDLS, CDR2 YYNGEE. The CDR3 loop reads CASSVGLGTDTQYF. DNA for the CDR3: TGTGCCAGCAGCGTTGGACTAGGTACAGATACGCAGTATTTT.

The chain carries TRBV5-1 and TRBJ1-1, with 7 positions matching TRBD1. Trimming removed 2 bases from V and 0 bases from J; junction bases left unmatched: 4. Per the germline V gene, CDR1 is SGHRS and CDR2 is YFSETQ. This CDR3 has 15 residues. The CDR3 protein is CASSLGGYMNTEAFF. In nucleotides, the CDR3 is TGCGCCAGCAGCTTAGGGGGCTATATGAACACTGAAGCTTTCTTT.

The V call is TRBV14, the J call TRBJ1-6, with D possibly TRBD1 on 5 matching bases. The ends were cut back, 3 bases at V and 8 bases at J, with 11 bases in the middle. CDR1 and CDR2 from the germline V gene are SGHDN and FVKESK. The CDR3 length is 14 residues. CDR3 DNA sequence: TGTGCCAGCAGCCAGCAGGGTAACTATTCACCCCTCCACTTT. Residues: CASSQQGNYSPLHF.

CDR3 nucleotide sequence: TGTGCCAGCAGTCCACGGACAGGAGGCATAGATACGCAGTATTTT. Translating it yields CASSPRTGGIDTQYF. The genes are TRBV27 and TRBJ2-3, with 7 positions matching TRBD1. V lost 5 bases to trimming and J lost 5 bases; unmatched junction nucleotides: 10. There are 15 residues in the CDR3. Germline assignment: CDR1 MNHEY and CDR2 SMNVEV (reference sequence).

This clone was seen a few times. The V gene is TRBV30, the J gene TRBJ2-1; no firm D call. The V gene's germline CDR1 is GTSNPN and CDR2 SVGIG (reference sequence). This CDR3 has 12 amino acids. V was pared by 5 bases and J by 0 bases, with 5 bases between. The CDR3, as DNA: TGTGCCTGGTCCCGCTCCTACAATGAGCAGTTCTTC. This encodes CAWSRSYNEQFF.

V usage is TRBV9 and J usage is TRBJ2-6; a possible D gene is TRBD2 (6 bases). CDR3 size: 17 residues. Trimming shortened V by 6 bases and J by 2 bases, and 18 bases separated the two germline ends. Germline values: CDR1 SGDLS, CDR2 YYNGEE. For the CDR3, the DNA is TGTGCCAGCACAGGTTCGGGGAGGATCCCTGGGGCCAACGTCCTGACTTTC. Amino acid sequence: CASTGSGRIPGANVLTF.

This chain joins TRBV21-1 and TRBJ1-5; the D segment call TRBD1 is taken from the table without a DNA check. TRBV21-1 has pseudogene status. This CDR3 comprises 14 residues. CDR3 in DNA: TGTGCCAGCAGCGGGACACATAGCAATCAGCCCCAGCATTTT. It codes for CASSGTHSNQPQHF.

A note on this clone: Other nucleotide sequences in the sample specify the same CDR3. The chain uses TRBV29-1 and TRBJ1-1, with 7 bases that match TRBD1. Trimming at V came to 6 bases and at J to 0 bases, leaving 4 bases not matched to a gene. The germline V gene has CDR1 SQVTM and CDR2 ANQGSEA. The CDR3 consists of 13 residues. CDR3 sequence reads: CSVVGQMNTEAFF. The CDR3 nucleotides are TGCAGCGTGGTGGGACAGATGAACACTGAAGCTTTCTTT. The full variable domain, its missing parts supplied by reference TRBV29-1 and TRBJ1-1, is SAVISQKPSRDICQRGTSLTIQCQVDSQVTMMFWYRQQPGQSLTLIATANQGSEATYESGFVIDKFPISRPNLTFSTLTVSNMSPEDSSIYLCSVVGQMNTEAFFGQGTRLTVV.

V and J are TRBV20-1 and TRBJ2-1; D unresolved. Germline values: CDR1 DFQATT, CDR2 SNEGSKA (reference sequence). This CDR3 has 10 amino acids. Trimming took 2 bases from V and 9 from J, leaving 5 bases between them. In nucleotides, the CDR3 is TGCAGTGCTAGAATCAGTGAGCAGTTCTTC. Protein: CSARISEQFF.

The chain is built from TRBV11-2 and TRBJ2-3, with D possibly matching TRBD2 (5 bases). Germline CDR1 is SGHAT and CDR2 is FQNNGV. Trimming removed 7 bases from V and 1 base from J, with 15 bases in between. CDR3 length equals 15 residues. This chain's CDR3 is CASTPGRGGTDTQYF. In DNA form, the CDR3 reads TGTGCCAGCACCCCCGGCCGGGGAGGCACAGATACGCAGTATTTT.

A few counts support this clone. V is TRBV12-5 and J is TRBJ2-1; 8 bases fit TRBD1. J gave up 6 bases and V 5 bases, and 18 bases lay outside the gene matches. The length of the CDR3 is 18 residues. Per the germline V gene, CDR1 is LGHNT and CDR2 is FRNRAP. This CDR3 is CASGPSLGPGQGFNEQFF. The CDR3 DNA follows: TGTGCTAGTGGTCCATCGCTGGGGCCTGGACAGGGTTTCAATGAGCAGTTCTTC. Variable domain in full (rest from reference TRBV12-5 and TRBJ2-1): DARVTQTPRHKVTEMGQEVTMRCQPILGHNTVFWYRQTMMQGLELLAYFRNRAPLDDSGMPKDRFSAEMPDATLATLKIQPSEPRDSAVYFCASGPSLGPGQGFNEQFFGPGTRLTVL.

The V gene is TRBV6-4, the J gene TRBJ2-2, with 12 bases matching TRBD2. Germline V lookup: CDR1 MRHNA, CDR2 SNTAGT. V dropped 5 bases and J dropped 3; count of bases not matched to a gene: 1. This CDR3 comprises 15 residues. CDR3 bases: TGTGCCAGCAGTCGACTAGCGGGGGACACCGGGGAGCTGTTTTTT. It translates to CASSRLAGDTGELFF.

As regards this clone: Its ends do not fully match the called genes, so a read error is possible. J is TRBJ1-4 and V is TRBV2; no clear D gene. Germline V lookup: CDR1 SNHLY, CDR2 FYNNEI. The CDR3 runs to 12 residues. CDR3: CASSEDYLGHFF. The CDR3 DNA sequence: TGTGCCAGCAGTGAAGATTACCTCGGTCATTTCTTT.

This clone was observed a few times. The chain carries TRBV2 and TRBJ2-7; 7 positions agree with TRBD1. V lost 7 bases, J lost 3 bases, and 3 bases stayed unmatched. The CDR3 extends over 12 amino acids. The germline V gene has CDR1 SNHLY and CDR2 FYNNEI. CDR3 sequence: CASKGDSYEQYF. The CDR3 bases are TGTGCCAGCAAAGGGGACAGCTACGAGCAGTACTTC.

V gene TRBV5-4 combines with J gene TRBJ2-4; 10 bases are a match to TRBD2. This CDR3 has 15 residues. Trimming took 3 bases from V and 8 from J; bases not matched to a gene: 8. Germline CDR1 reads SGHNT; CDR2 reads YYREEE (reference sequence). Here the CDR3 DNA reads TGTGCCAGCAGCTATGAGCGGGGGGGCCTCGACATTCAGTACTTC. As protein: CASSYERGGLDIQYF. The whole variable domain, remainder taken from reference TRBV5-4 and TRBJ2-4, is ETGVTQSPTHLIKTRGQQVTLRCSSQSGHNTVSWYQQALGQGPQFIFQYYREEENGRGNFPPRFSGLQFPNYSSELNVNALELDDSALYLCASSYERGGLDIQYFGAGTRLSVL.

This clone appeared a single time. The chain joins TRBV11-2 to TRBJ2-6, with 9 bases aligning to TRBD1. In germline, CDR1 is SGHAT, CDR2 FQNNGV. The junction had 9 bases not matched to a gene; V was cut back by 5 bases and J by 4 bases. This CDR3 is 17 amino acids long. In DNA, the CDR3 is TGTGCCAGCAGCATGAACAGGGGGCGACCCGGGGCCAACGTCCTGACTTTC. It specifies CASSMNRGRPGANVLTF.

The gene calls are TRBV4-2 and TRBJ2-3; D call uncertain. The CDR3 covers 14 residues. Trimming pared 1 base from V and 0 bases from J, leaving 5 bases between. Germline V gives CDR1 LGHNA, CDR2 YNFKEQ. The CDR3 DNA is TGTGCCAGCAGCCAAGTTCCTAGCACAGATACGCAGTATTTT. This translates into CASSQVPSTDTQYF.

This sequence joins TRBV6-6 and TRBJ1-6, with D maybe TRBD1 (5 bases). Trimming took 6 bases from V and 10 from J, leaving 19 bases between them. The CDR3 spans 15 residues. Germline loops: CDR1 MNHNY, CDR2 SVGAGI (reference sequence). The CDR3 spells CASRPRQGGDSPLHF. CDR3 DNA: TGTGCCAGCAGACCACGTCAGGGAGGGGACTCACCCCTCCACTTT.

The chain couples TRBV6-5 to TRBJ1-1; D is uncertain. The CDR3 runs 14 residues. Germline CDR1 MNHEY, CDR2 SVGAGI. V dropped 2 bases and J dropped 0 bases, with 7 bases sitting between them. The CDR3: CASSYEKVNTEAFF. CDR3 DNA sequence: TGTGCCAGCAGTTACGAGAAAGTGAACACTGAAGCTTTCTTT.

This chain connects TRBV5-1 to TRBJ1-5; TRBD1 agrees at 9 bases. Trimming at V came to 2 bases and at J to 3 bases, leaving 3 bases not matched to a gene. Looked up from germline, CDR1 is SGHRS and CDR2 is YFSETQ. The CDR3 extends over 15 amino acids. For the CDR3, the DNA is TGCGCCAGCAGCTTTGGGGACAGGGCCAATCAGCCCCAGCATTTT. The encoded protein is CASSFGDRANQPQHF.

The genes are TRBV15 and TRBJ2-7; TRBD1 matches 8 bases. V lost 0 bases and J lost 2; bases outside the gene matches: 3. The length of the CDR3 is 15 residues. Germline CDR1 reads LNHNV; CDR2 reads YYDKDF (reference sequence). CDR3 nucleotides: TGTGCCACCAGCAGAGATCGGGGACAGGCCTACGAGCAGTACTTC. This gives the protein CATSRDRGQAYEQYF.